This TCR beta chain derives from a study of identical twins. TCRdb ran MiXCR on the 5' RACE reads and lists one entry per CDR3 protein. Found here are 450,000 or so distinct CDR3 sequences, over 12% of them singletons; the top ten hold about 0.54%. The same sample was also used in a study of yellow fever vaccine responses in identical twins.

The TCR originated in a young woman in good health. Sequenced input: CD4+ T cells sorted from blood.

In DNA form, the CDR3 reads TGTGCCAGCAGGACAACGACAGGATTGAGCTCCTACAATGAGCAGTTCTTC. This encodes CASRTTTGLSSYNEQFF. The V call is TRBV28, the J call TRBJ2-1, with D perhaps matching TRBD1 (6 bases). Germline V gene data show CDR1 as MDHEN and CDR2 as SYDVKM. The CDR3 has 17 amino acids. Trimming shortened V by 6 bases and J by 0 bases, and 18 bases separated the two germline ends.